This is a list of T cell receptor beta chains from one sample in a study of early T cells in non-severe SARS-CoV-2 infection. Each CDR3 protein is one row after TCRdb ran MiXCR on the 5' RACE reads. The data show roughly 62,000 distinct CDR3 sequences, about 7.7% seen once. Input material: whole blood. These receptor sequences come from an adult who was a healthcare worker with PCR-confirmed SARS-CoV-2 infection or an uninfected control (not recorded which). CDR3s include the opening cysteine and the closing phenylalanine or tryptophan. The D gene is left open where the match is weak. A clone size is listed for some rows: how often the clone was seen (once, few, many), or a class if it is expanded.

J | D | size | V | CDR3 | DNA
TRBJ1-1 | TRBD1 | few | TRBV28 | CASSLSPRQGESGGEAFF | TGTGCCAGCAGTTTATCCCCCCGACAGGGGGAAAGCGGGGGTGAAGCTTTCTTT
TRBJ2-1 | TRBD2 | few | TRBV7-2 | CASSETSGTGRNEQFF | TGTGCCAGCAGCGAGACTAGCGGGACTGGGCGTAATGAGCAGTTCTTC
TRBJ2-1 | TRBD2 | many | TRBV9 | CASSPSSGSLGEQFF | TGTGCCAGCAGCCCATCTAGCGGGAGTCTGGGTGAGCAGTTCTTC
TRBJ2-1 | . | few | TRBV5-1 | CASSFRQGSYYNEQFF | TGCGCCAGCAGCTTTAGGCAGGGGTCCTACTACAATGAGCAGTTCTTC
TRBJ2-5 | TRBD2 | many | TRBV9 | CASSVGLAEETQYF | TGTGCCAGCAGCGTAGGACTAGCGGAAGAGACCCAGTACTTC
TRBJ2-2 | . | few | TRBV6-4 | CASSDSTAGELFF | TGTGCCAGCAGTGACTCGACAGCCGGGGAGCTGTTTTTT
TRBJ2-3 | . | . | TRBV12-3/TRBV12-4 | CASSLAGGATDTQYF | TGTGCCAGCAGTTTAGCGGGGGGGGCCACAGATACGCAGTATTTT
TRBJ2-3 | TRBD1 | . | TRBV20-1 | CSGILGTASTDTQYF | TGCAGTGGGATCTTGGGGACAGCAAGCACAGATACGCAGTATTTT
TRBJ1-2 | . | . | TRBV27 | CASSLSLDTTFYGYTF | TGTGCCAGCAGTTTATCGCTGGACACTACCTTCTATGGCTACACCTTC
TRBJ2-3 | TRBD2 | . | TRBV11-3 | CASSQGLAGGLADTQYF | TGTGCCAGCAGCCAGGGACTAGCGGGAGGTTTGGCAGATACGCAGTATTTT
TRBJ1-5 | . | . | TRBV7-8 | CASSFRGNNQPQHF | TGTGCCAGCAGCTTCCGGGGGAATAATCAGCCCCAGCATTTT
TRBJ2-1 | . | . | TRBV3-1 | CASSQLRHPPSDEQFF | TGTGCCAGCAGCCAACTCAGGCACCCCCCATCCGATGAGCAGTTCTTC
TRBJ1-2 | . | many | TRBV19 | CASTLGGNYGYTF | TGTGCCAGTACATTAGGAGGGAACTATGGCTACACCTTC
TRBJ2-1 | . | few | TRBV28 | CATGTYGNEQFF | TGTGCCACCGGGACGTATGGCAATGAGCAGTTCTTC
TRBJ1-2 | TRBD1 | many | TRBV6-2/TRBV6-3 | CASRLTGTNYGYTF | TGTGCCAGCAGACTGACAGGGACCAACTATGGCTACACCTTC
TRBJ1-1 | . | . | TRBV7-9 | CASSLAGTPEAFF | TGTGCCAGCAGCTTGGCAGGGACCCCTGAAGCTTTCTTT
TRBJ2-2 | . | . | TRBV21-1 | CASSEPGQRTPGSCFF | .
TRBJ2-7 | . | many | TRBV28 | CASSSSSSEQYF | TGTGCCAGCAGTTCCAGCTCCTCCGAGCAGTACTTC
TRBJ2-2 | TRBD2 | . | TRBV28 | CASMTSGTGGGELFF | TGTGCCAGCATGACTAGCGGGACAGGCGGGGGGGAGCTGTTTTTT
TRBJ2-2 | TRBD1 | many | TRBV24-1 | CATSDTGGLTGELFF | TGTGCCACCAGTGATACAGGGGGCCTCACCGGGGAGCTGTTTTTT
TRBJ2-7 | TRBD2 | . | TRBV30 | CAWSLLLSGRSSYEQYF | TGTGCCTGGAGTTTACTGTTATCCGGGAGGAGCTCCTACGAGCAGTACTTC
TRBJ2-4 | TRBD1 | . | TRBV6-5 | CASRGQGKANIQYF | TGTGCCAGCAGGGGACAGGGGAAAGCAAACATTCAGTACTTC
TRBJ2-7 | TRBD2 | many | TRBV30 | CAWRASGSSYEQYF | TGTGCCTGGAGGGCTAGCGGGAGCTCCTACGAGCAGTACTTC
TRBJ1-1 | TRBD1 | . | TRBV2 | CASTREGANTEAFF | TGTGCCAGCACCCGAGAGGGGGCGAACACTGAAGCTTTCTTT
TRBJ2-2 | . | few | TRBV4-1 | CASSQISAYTGELFF | TGCGCCAGCAGCCAAATTAGCGCGTACACCGGGGAGCTGTTTTTT
TRBJ2-5 | . | . | TRBV27 | CASSLTSLETQYF | TGTGCCAGCAGTTTAACTAGCTTAGAGACCCAGTACTTC
TRBJ1-2 | TRBD1 | few | TRBV28 | CASSLFPTGESYGYTF | TGTGCCAGCAGTTTATTCCCCACAGGGGAGTCCTATGGCTACACCTTC
TRBJ1-5 | . | many | TRBV12-3/TRBV12-4 | CASSLGQNSNQPQHF | TGTGCCAGCAGCCTCGGGCAGAATAGCAATCAGCCCCAGCATTTT
TRBJ1-5 | . | . | TRBV19 | CASSEGGQPQHF | TGTGCCAGTAGCGAGGGAGGGCAGCCCCAGCATTTT
TRBJ2-1 | . | many | TRBV20-1 | CSAPGDFAYNEQFF | TGCAGTGCCCCGGGAGACTTTGCCTACAATGAGCAGTTCTTC
TRBJ2-7 | . | . | TRBV5-4 | CASSLEGRGRYEQYF | TGTGCCAGCAGCTTGGAGGGCAGGGGAAGGTACGAGCAGTACTTC
TRBJ2-7 | . | few | TRBV7-6 | CASSRIDSSYEQYF | TGTGCCAGCAGCCGTATCGACAGCTCCTACGAGCAGTACTTC
TRBJ2-7 | TRBD2 | . | TRBV2 | CASSDGTSGTPYEQYF | TGTGCCAGCAGCGACGGGACTAGCGGGACGCCCTACGAGCAGTACTTC
TRBJ2-1 | . | . | TRBV12-3/TRBV12-4 | CASSPLGEQFF | TGTGCCAGCAGCCCCCTAGGTGAGCAGTTCTTC